Listed here are 7 T cell receptor beta chains from one sample, sequenced in a study of blood T cells in healthy people across ages. PCR was performed a second time for about 7 to 11 cycles using a sample-barcoded 5' primer and a J-beta primer mix. TCRdb processed the 5' RACE reads anew with MiXCR; each CDR3 protein has one entry. The repertoire holds some 1.7 million distinct CDR3 sequences, approximately 28% seen once, with roughly 8% in the top ten. Source material: blood. These receptors all stem from a woman aged 25 to 39 in good health.

This clonotype was recorded a few times. The J gene is TRBJ1-5, the V gene TRBV6-5; 7 positions match TRBD1. The CDR3 has 16 amino acids. In germline, CDR1 is MNHEY, CDR2 SVGAGI. Losses at the gene ends were 8 bases for V and 2 bases for J; bases not matched to a gene: 12. The DNA for the CDR3 is TGTGCCAGCTCGAGAGGAGGGGGCAGGGGCAATCAGCCCCAGCATTTT. It is translated as CASSRGGGRGNQPQHF.

The chain is built from TRBV10-3 and TRBJ2-1; no definite D call. Trimming took 3 bases from V and 8 from J, leaving 11 bases between them. This CDR3 is 13 amino acids long. From germline, CDR1 is ENHRY and CDR2 SYGVKD. The CDR3 protein is CAISDRSSDEQFF. The DNA for the CDR3 is TGTGCCATCAGTGACCGCTCGTCTGATGAGCAGTTCTTC.

The genes are TRBV20-1 and TRBJ2-5; 12 bases are shared with TRBD2. This CDR3 is 15 amino acids long. V lost 6 bases, J lost 4 bases, and 9 bases stayed unmatched. Germline CDR1 and CDR2: DFQATT and SNEGSKA (reference sequence). CDR3 in amino acids: CSAKRSLAGGETQYF. CDR3 DNA sequence: TGCAGTGCGAAACGATCACTAGCGGGGGGAGAGACCCAGTACTTC.

The rearrangement uses TRBV10-3 and TRBJ2-1; TRBD2 aligns across 8 bases. Germline assignment: CDR1 ENHRY and CDR2 SYGVKD. There are 14 residues in the CDR3. With 3 bases clipped from V and 8 bases from J, the junction kept 6 bases outside the gene matches. The CDR3 DNA reads as TGTGCCATCAGTGATTCGGGGGGGAGGGATGAGCAGTTCTTC. It specifies CAISDSGGRDEQFF.

This clonotype was seen ten or more times. The gene calls are TRBV6-5 and TRBJ1-2, with D perhaps TRBD1 (5 bases). Germline assignment: CDR1 MNHEY and CDR2 SVGAGI. V was clipped by 5 bases and J by 3 bases, with 10 bases between them. The CDR3 covers 13 residues. This CDR3 reads CASSQGRDYGYTF. CDR3 nucleotides: TGTGCCAGCAGTCAGGGTCGTGACTATGGCTACACCTTC.

This clonotype was recorded many times. J is TRBJ2-7 and V is TRBV28; no firm D call. V was shortened by 0 bases and J by 0 bases, with 9 bases between the two germline ends. Germline CDR1 MDHEN, CDR2 SYDVKM. The CDR3 runs to 15 residues. The CDR3 bases are TGTGCCAGCAGTTTATGGGGAAGCTTCTCCTACGAGCAGTACTTC. Translation: CASSLWGSFSYEQYF.

The chain carries TRBV5-1 and TRBJ2-5; TRBD2 matches 10 bases. Germline V gene lookup returns CDR1 SGHRS and CDR2 YFSETQ. The CDR3 totals 16 residues. V lost 4 bases and J lost 2; bases outside the gene matches: 8. The CDR3 coding sequence is TGCGCCAGCAGCACCTCGGTTAGCGGGGGGCAAGAGACCCAGTACTTC. This encodes CASSTSVSGGQETQYF. Using reference TRBV5-1 and TRBJ2-5 for the parts outside the CDR3, the full variable domain is KAGVTQTPRYLIKTRGQQVTLSCSPISGHRSVSWYQQTPGQGLQFLFEYFSETQRNKGNFPGRFSGRQFSNSRSEMNVSTLELGDSALYLCASSTSVSGGQETQYFGPGTRLLVL.